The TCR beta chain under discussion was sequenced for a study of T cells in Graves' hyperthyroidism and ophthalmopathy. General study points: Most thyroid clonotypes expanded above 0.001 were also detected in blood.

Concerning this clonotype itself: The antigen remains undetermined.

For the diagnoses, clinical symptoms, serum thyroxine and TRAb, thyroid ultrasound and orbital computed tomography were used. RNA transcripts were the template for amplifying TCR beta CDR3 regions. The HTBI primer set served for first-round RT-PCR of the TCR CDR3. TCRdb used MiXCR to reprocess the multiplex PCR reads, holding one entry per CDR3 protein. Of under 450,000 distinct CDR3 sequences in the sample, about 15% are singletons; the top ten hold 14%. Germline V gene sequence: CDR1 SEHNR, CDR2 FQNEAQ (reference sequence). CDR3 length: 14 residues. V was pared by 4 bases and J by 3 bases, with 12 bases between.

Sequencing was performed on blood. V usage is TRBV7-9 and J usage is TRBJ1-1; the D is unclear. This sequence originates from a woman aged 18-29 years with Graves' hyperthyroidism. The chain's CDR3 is CASSSSGSHTEAFF. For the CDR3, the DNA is TGTGCCAGCAGCTCCTCGGGGTCGCACACTGAAGCTTTCTTT. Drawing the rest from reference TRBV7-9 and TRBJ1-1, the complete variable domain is DTGVSQNPRHKITKRGQNVTFRCDPISEHNRLYWYRQTLGQGPEFLTYFQNEAQLEKSRLLSDRFSAERPKGSFSTLEIQRTEQGDSAMYLCASSSSGSHTEAFFGQGTRLTVV.